This TCR beta chain was observed in a study of blood T cell repertoires in COVID-19. CDR1 is SGHKS and CDR2 is YYEKEE in the germline V gene (reference sequence). The CDR3 length is 13 residues. With 2 bases removed from V and 5 bases from J, the gap between germline ends came to 8 bases. Original methodology: It was from reference gene primer amplification that nucleated cell counts were estimated. TCRdb keeps only in-frame clones here, not all; method: immunoSEQ multiplex PCR. V, J and clone size derive from that table, while D and trimming were established from the DNA sequence. The sample contains some 240,000 clones, less than 90% of which appear only once.

Sequencing used peripheral blood. This TCR came from a middle-aged woman who had recovered from COVID-19. J is TRBJ2-1 and V is TRBV5-5, with D uncertain. CDR3 residues: CASSLAVNNEQFF. CDR3 in DNA: TGTGCCAGCAGCTTAGCTGTTAACAATGAGCAGTTCTTC.